Listed below are T cell receptor beta chains from one sample, sequenced in a study of glioma-infiltrating T cells after dendritic cell vaccination. Method: immunoSEQ multiplex PCR; TCRdb's copy keeps in-frame clones and lacks some. The repertoire holds 100,000 or so clones, with roughly 89% as singletons. Here the sequenced sample was blood, taken after dendritic cell vaccination. These receptors originate from a human donor with glioblastoma. The CDR3 runs from the conserved cysteine through the conserved F or W. A D gene is named only where the DNA matches it firmly. A row's size may be missing; if present it is once, few, many or a size class.

once	TRBV4-2	TRBJ1-4	NA	TGTGCCAGCAGCCAAGGGGGGGGGATCGGTAATGAAAAACTGTTTTTT	CASSQGGGIGNEKLFF
NA	TRBV5-6	TRBJ2-5	NA	TGTGCCAGCAGCATTAAGCGAGAGACCCAGTACTTC	CASSIKRETQYF
NA	TRBV5-1	TRBJ1-1	NA	TGCGCCAGCAGCTTGGCCGGAGGGATTGGGGCTGAAGCTTTCTTT	CASSLAGGIGAEAFF
NA	TRBV19	TRBJ1-5	TRBD1	TGTGCCAGTAGCGGGACAGGGGGCAATCAGCCCCAGCATTTT	CASSGTGGNQPQHF
NA	TRBV27	TRBJ2-7	TRBD2	TGTGCCAGCAGTTCCCGGACTAGCGGCTCTAGCTCCTACGAGCAGTACTTC	CASSSRTSGSSSYEQYF
NA	TRBV6-1	TRBJ1-1	NA	TGTGCCAGCAGTGAAACACTCGACAGAGAAGCTTTCTTT	CASSETLDREAFF
NA	TRBV6-1	TRBJ1-3	TRBD1	TGTGCCAGCAGTCGTGGGACAGGGTTAGGAAACACCATATATTTT	CASSRGTGLGNTIYF
NA	TRBV6-1	TRBJ1-3	NA	TGTGCCAGCAAGGGGGTGGGGGACTCTGGAAACACCATATATTTT	CASKGVGDSGNTIYF
NA	TRBV29-1	TRBJ1-6	NA	TGCAGCGTGGCAACAGGGAAGAGGGGTAATTCACCCCTCCACTTT	CSVATGKRGNSPLHF
NA	TRBV7-2	TRBJ2-3	NA	TGTGCCAGCAGCTACCGAGTTACTACTACAGATACGCAGTATTTT	CASSYRVTTTDTQYF
NA	TRBV10-2	TRBJ2-7	NA	TGCGCCAGCAGCAGGACTGTTCGTAGTTCCGAGCAGTACTTC	CASSRTVRSSEQYF
NA	TRBV5-1	TRBJ1-4	TRBD1	TGCGCCAGCAGCCCAGGCCGTGGACAGGGAGTAACTAATGAAAAACTGTTTTTT	CASSPGRGQGVTNEKLFF
NA	TRBV4-2	TRBJ2-1	TRBD2	TGTGCCAGCAGCGGACTAGCGGGAGGGCAGAATGAGCAGTTCTTC	CASSGLAGGQNEQFF
NA	TRBV7-8	TRBJ1-5	TRBD1	TGTGCCAGCAGCACCGGGACAGGGGGGAATCAGCCCCAGCATTTT	CASSTGTGGNQPQHF
NA	TRBV5-1	TRBJ2-2	NA	TGCGCCAGCAGCCCCAAACCGGGACAGAACACCGGGGAGCTGTTTTTT	CASSPKPGQNTGELFF
NA	TRBV7-2	TRBJ1-5	NA	TGTGCCAGCAGCTTAGAGGCCGGGACACTCTATCAGCCCCAGCATTTT	CASSLEAGTLYQPQHF
NA	TRBV30	TRBJ1-6	TRBD1	TGTGCCTGGGGACAGGGGAATTCACCCCTCCACTTT	CAWGQGNSPLHF
NA	TRBV7-9	TRBJ1-2	NA	TGTGCCAGCAGCTTAACCTCCGGCTATGGCTACACCTTC	CASSLTSGYGYTF
NA	TRBV5-3	TRBJ1-4	TRBD1	TGTGCCAGAAGCTCACCTCGACAGGGGGCAGGGAAACTGTTTTTT	CARSSPRQGAGKLFF
NA	TRBV18	TRBJ1-2	NA	TGTGCCAGCTCACCAAACGGTGACTATGGCTACACCTTC	CASSPNGDYGYTF
NA	TRBV5-6	TRBJ2-1	NA	TGTGCCAGCAGCTCGGCCACCGGGAACTACAATGAGCAGTTCTTC	CASSSATGNYNEQFF
NA	TRBV6-5	TRBJ1-2	TRBD1	TGTGCCAGCAGTGAGGAGGGGGCCGGCTACACCTTC	CASSEEGAGYTF
NA	TRBV27	TRBJ2-3	TRBD2	TGTGCCAGCAGTTTAGGAATAGCGGGGGCCTCCACAGATACGCAGTATTTT	CASSLGIAGASTDTQYF
NA	TRBV5-1	TRBJ1-4	NA	TGCGCCAGCAGCGAGGGACACGTCGAGAAACTGTTTTTT	CASSEGHVEKLFF
NA	TRBV19	TRBJ1-4	NA	TGTGCCAGTAGTCCATCAGCGGCAACTAATGAAAAACTGTTTTTT	CASSPSAATNEKLFF
once	TRBV5-4	TRBJ2-5	TRBD1	TGTGCCAGCAGCCAGGGACAGCAAGAGACCCAGTACTTC	CASSQGQQETQYF
NA	TRBV11-2	TRBJ2-3	TRBD2	TGTGCCAGCAGCCTAACTAGCGGGAGTGGCACGCAGTATTTT	CASSLTSGSGTQYF